A selection of T cell receptor beta chains follows, all from one sample in a study of cytomegalovirus exposure and HLA in healthy donors. The method was immunoSEQ multiplex PCR; TCRdb's version includes in-frame clones alone and lacks a portion of them. The table has roughly 130,000 clones, 80% seen once. Sample: PBMCs. The source of these receptors is a man aged 40-49 years in good health and CMV-seronegative. The CDR3 runs from the conserved cysteine through the conserved F or W. The D gene is left open where the match is weak. Not every row has a clone size; where given, it reads once, few, many or a size class.

v_gene,abundance,j_gene,d_gene,CDR3aa,CDR3nt
TRBV6-1,-,TRBJ2-2,TRBD1,CASRPQDRVVGELFF,TGTGCCAGCAGACCCCAGGACAGGGTCGTCGGGGAGCTGTTTTTT
TRBV15,-,TRBJ1-5,-,CATSREGTESNQPQHF,TGTGCCACCAGCAGAGAGGGTACAGAATCCAATCAGCCCCAGCATTTT
TRBV29-1,-,TRBJ2-5,-,CSGWGQGPETQYF,TGCAGCGGGTGGGGTCAGGGGCCGGAGACCCAGTACTTC
TRBV9,-,TRBJ2-7,TRBD2,CASSVAAGGLYEQYF,TGTGCCAGCAGCGTAGCGGCGGGAGGGCTGTACGAGCAGTACTTC
TRBV6-5,-,TRBJ2-7,TRBD2,CASSRLAGVSYEQYF,TGTGCCAGCAGTCGACTAGCGGGAGTTTCCTACGAGCAGTACTTC
TRBV30,-,TRBJ1-2,-,CAWTGTKNYGYTF,TGTGCCTGGACCGGTACCAAAAACTATGGCTACACCTTC
TRBV2,-,TRBJ2-1,TRBD1,CASSEVTGAYNEQFF,TGTGCCAGCAGTGAGGTGACAGGGGCTTACAATGAGCAGTTCTTC
TRBV9,once,TRBJ2-1,-,CASSAGQRNEQFF,TGTGCCAGCAGCGCCGGACAGAGAAATGAGCAGTTCTTC
TRBV18,-,TRBJ1-4,TRBD1,CASGLGQAEKLFF,TGTGCCAGCGGGTTAGGACAGGCCGAAAAACTGTTTTTT
TRBV20-1,-,TRBJ1-1,-,CSARQVPEAFF,TGCAGTGCTAGACAGGTCCCTGAAGCTTTCTTT
TRBV7-6,-,TRBJ2-2,TRBD1,CASSFRTGGSNTGELFF,TGTGCCAGCAGCTTCCGGACAGGGGGCTCGAACACCGGGGAGCTGTTTTTT
TRBV10-3,-,TRBJ2-7,-,CAIGQREDSYEQYF,TGTGCCATTGGTCAGAGGGAAGACTCCTACGAGCAGTACTTC
TRBV5-6,once,TRBJ2-7,TRBD2,CASSIGLAGGPWYEQYF,TGTGCCAGCAGCATCGGACTAGCGGGGGGGCCGTGGTACGAGCAGTACTTC
TRBV5-6,-,TRBJ2-3,-,CASSTDRKDTQYF,TGTGCCAGCAGCACCGACAGGAAAGATACGCAGTATTTT
TRBV28,once,TRBJ2-7,-,CTSRDNSRAYEQYF,TGTACCTCCCGGGACAACTCTAGGGCCTACGAGCAGTACTTC
TRBV5-1,-,TRBJ2-1,TRBD1,CASSLDGTGSYNEQFF,TGCGCCAGCAGCTTGGACGGGACAGGGTCCTACAATGAGCAGTTCTTC
TRBV6-1,-,TRBJ2-7,-,CASSELGAGEQYF,TGTGCCAGCAGTGAATTAGGGGCTGGGGAGCAGTACTTC
TRBV7-2,-,TRBJ2-2,TRBD2,CASSQQGLAGGPFTGELFF,TGTGCCAGCAGCCAACAGGGACTAGCGGGAGGGCCTTTCACCGGGGAGCTGTTTTTT
TRBV28,-,TRBJ1-2,-,CASSFPGYPGVNYGYTF,TGTGCCAGCAGTTTCCCCGGTTACCCAGGGGTTAACTATGGCTACACCTTC
TRBV2,-,TRBJ1-6,-,CASKVQGTYNSPLHF,TGTGCCAGCAAAGTACAGGGCACCTATAATTCACCCCTCCACTTT
TRBV13,-,TRBJ1-4,TRBD1,CASSRQGAMANEKLFF,TGTGCCAGCAGCCGTCAGGGGGCGATGGCTAATGAAAAACTGTTTTTT
TRBV9,-,TRBJ2-5,-,CASSVGAGPQETQYF,TGTGCCAGCAGCGTTGGGGCAGGGCCTCAAGAGACCCAGTACTTC
TRBV6-1,-,TRBJ1-5,TRBD1,CASGQGAGQPQHF,TGTGCCAGCGGGCAGGGGGCCGGTCAGCCCCAGCATTTT
TRBV7-8,-,TRBJ2-7,TRBD2,CASSLAVGVREGYEQYF,TGTGCCAGCAGCTTAGCGGTGGGTGTGCGGGAGGGGTACGAGCAGTACTTC
TRBV19,-,TRBJ1-1,-,CASSGRMNTEAFF,TGTGCCAGTAGTGGCAGGATGAACACTGAAGCTTTCTTT
TRBV30,few,TRBJ1-1,-,CAWSVGGKAFF,TGTGCCTGGAGTGTAGGCGGGAAGGCTTTCTTT
TRBV5-4,few,TRBJ2-1,TRBD1,CASSQQGTNEQFF,TGTGCCAGCAGCCAACAGGGGACCAATGAGCAGTTCTTC
TRBV29-1,-,TRBJ2-7,TRBD1,CSADVGTGREQYF,TGCAGCGCCGACGTGGGGACAGGTCGGGAGCAGTACTTC
TRBV7-8,once,TRBJ1-1,TRBD1,CASTYQGGAFF,TGTGCCAGCACCTATCAGGGGGGAGCTTTCTTT
TRBV30,-,TRBJ1-1,TRBD1,CAWSGDRVPYRIEAFF,TGTGCCTGGAGTGGAGACAGGGTCCCGTATAGGATTGAAGCTTTCTTT
TRBV28,-,TRBJ1-1,-,CASSWGRMNTEAFF,TGTGCCAGCAGTTGGGGCAGAATGAACACTGAAGCTTTCTTT
TRBV6-1,-,TRBJ2-3,TRBD1,CASSPQTGRPDTQYF,TGTGCCAGCAGTCCCCAGACAGGGAGACCAGATACGCAGTATTTT
TRBV29-1,-,TRBJ1-2,-,CSANTNPGYGYTF,TGCAGCGCCAATACGAATCCCGGCTATGGCTACACCTTC
TRBV5-1,-,TRBJ2-1,-,CASSSSGVLHQFF,TGCGCCAGCAGCTCTTCAGGGGTCCTCCACCAGTTCTTC
TRBV23-1,-,TRBJ1-5,-,CASSYPGTAFGGQPQHF,TGCGCCAGCAGTTATCCGGGGACGGCCTTCGGGGGGCAGCCCCAGCATTTT
TRBV29-1,few,TRBJ2-3,TRBD1,CGATGQGDTDTQYF,TGCGGCGCAACGGGACAGGGAGACACAGATACGCAGTATTTT
TRBV7-9,-,TRBJ2-5,-,CASSLTQVQETQYF,TGTGCCAGCAGCTTAACACAGGTCCAAGAGACCCAGTACTTC
TRBV4-1,-,TRBJ1-5,-,CASSQDGRTQSNQPQHF,TGCGCCAGCAGCCAAGATGGGAGGACACAAAGCAATCAGCCCCAGCATTTT
TRBV19,-,TRBJ1-2,TRBD1,CASRNRGSYGYTF,TGTGCCAGTCGCAACAGGGGAAGCTATGGCTACACCTTC
TRBV19,-,TRBJ1-1,TRBD1,CASSFGQGNTEAFF,TGTGCCAGTAGTTTCGGACAGGGTAACACTGAAGCTTTCTTT
TRBV2,-,TRBJ1-1,TRBD1,CASRMTGVNTEAFF,TGTGCCTCGCGCATGACAGGGGTAAACACTGAAGCTTTCTTT
TRBV5-1,-,TRBJ2-5,TRBD1,CASSPQGQQETQYF,TGCGCCAGCAGCCCCCAGGGACAGCAAGAGACCCAGTACTTC
TRBV30,-,TRBJ2-3,-,CAWSWMGADTQYF,TGTGCCTGGAGTTGGATGGGAGCAGATACGCAGTATTTT
TRBV18,-,TRBJ1-2,-,CASSPPATRANYGYTF,TGTGCCAGCTCACCACCGGCGACAAGAGCTAACTATGGCTACACCTTC
TRBV6-1,few,TRBJ2-7,TRBD1,CASITPGQGSSEQYF,TGTGCCAGCATTACTCCGGGACAGGGGTCATCCGAGCAGTACTTC
TRBV7-9,-,TRBJ2-5,TRBD1,CASSLAGEGGETQYF,TGTGCCAGCAGCTTAGCTGGGGAAGGGGGCGAGACCCAGTACTTC